This T cell receptor (beta chain) is drawn from a study of T cells in Graves' hyperthyroidism and ophthalmopathy. This clonotype was counted ten times or more. TCR beta CDR3 regions were amplified from RNA transcripts. The HTBI primer set drove a first-round RT-PCR of the TCR CDR3. In TCRdb, the multiplex PCR reads were re-called with MiXCR into one record per CDR3 protein. The data contain around 610,000 distinct CDR3 sequences, approximately 15% of them singletons. Germline V gene sequence: CDR1 SQVTM, CDR2 ANQGSEA. The CDR3 loop spans 13 amino acids. Trimming took off 0 bases at V and 6 bases at J, with 11 bases between the two ends.

The V and J genes are TRBV29-1 and TRBJ1-1; D is possibly TRBD1 (6 bases). The receptor's source is a woman aged 40 to 50 with Graves' ophthalmopathy. Input material: blood. As DNA, the CDR3 is TGCAGCGTTGAAGACAGGGGTAACGCTGAAGCTTTCTTT. Amino acids: CSVEDRGNAEAFF. The full variable domain, its missing parts supplied by reference TRBV29-1 and TRBJ1-1, is SAVISQKPSRDICQRGTSLTIQCQVDSQVTMMFWYRQQPGQSLTLIATANQGSEATYESGFVIDKFPISRPNLTFSTLTVSNMSPEDSSIYLCSVEDRGNAEAFFGQGTRLTVV.